What follows are 7 T cell receptor beta chains derived from one specimen sequenced in a study of T-cell memory formation after mild COVID-19. A single record per CDR3 protein comes from TCRdb applying MiXCR to the 5' RACE reads. In the table there are about 130,000 distinct CDR3 sequences, about a sixth of which are singletons. The sample comprised PBMCs or a T cell subset sorted from them (not recorded which). Receptor source: an adult woman who had mild COVID-19 (a few samples of this study predate the infection). Cell type and time point are not known.

The chain joins TRBV2 to TRBJ1-1, with D perhaps TRBD1 (6 bases). CDR1 is SNHLY, CDR2 FYNNEI, per germline. The CDR3 length is 14 residues. Trimming cost V 8 bases and J 2 bases, with 15 bases left between them. CDR3 loop: CASARYRENTEAFF. CDR3 DNA sequence: TGTGCCAGCGCCCGATACAGGGAAAACACTGAAGCTTTCTTT. Complete variable domain (other parts from reference TRBV2 and TRBJ1-1): EPEVTQTPSHQVTQMGQEVILRCVPISNHLYFYWYRQILGQKVEFLVSFYNNEISEKSEIFDDQFSVERPDGSNFTLKIRSTKLEDSAMYFCASARYRENTEAFFGQGTRLTVV.

The V and J genes are TRBV6-2 or TRBV6-3 and TRBJ2-1; 9 bases fit TRBD2. Per the germline V gene, CDR1 is MNHEY and CDR2 is SVGEGT. This CDR3 is 15 amino acids long. Germline trimming cut 5 bases from V and 4 bases from J; bases unmatched to any gene: 6. The CDR3 is CASSHSGSPYNEQFF. The CDR3 bases are TGTGCCAGCAGTCATAGCGGGAGCCCTTACAATGAGCAGTTCTTC.

This rearrangement joins TRBV12-3 or TRBV12-4 to TRBJ2-4, with unresolved D. The CDR3 covers 16 residues. With 1 base removed from V and 0 bases from J, the gap between germline ends came to 10 bases. In DNA, the CDR3 is TGTGCCAGCAGTTTAGGAGGTCAACTAGCCAAAAACATTCAGTACTTC. Its translation: CASSLGGQLAKNIQYF.

This clonotype was observed a handful of times. The chain carries TRBV4-2 and TRBJ2-3; TRBD2 is a possible D gene (6 bases). Germline assignment: CDR1 LGHNA and CDR2 YNFKEQ. The CDR3 length is 14 residues. V was clipped by 3 bases and J by 3 bases, with 10 bases between them. The CDR3 DNA sequence: TGTGCCAGCAGCCAGGACGGGAGAACAGATACGCAGTATTTT. Translating gives CASSQDGRTDTQYF.

This clonotype was seen repeatedly, ten times or more. The chain couples TRBV20-1 to TRBJ2-1, with 11 bases aligning to TRBD1. The CDR3 is 16 residues long. Unmatched junction bases numbered 11, after V lost 4 bases and J lost 6 bases. From germline, CDR1 is DFQATT and CDR2 SNEGSKA (reference sequence). The CDR3 DNA reads TGCAGTGCTAAGCGGGACAGGGGGAAGAAGGGCAATGAGCAGTTCTTC. The encoded protein is CSAKRDRGKKGNEQFF.

This clonotype has more than one count but fewer than ten. The chain employs TRBV27 and TRBJ1-1; 7 positions match TRBD1. CDR3 length equals 13 residues. V trimming: 8 bases; J trimming: 0 bases; junction bases outside the gene matches: 3. Germline V gene sequence: CDR1 MNHEY, CDR2 SMNVEV (reference sequence). CDR3 amino acids: CASWGQMNTEAFF. The CDR3 bases are TGTGCCAGCTGGGGACAGATGAACACTGAAGCTTTCTTT.

CDR3: CSARGGQGNHNEQFF. As DNA, the CDR3 is TGCAGTGCTAGAGGGGGACAGGGAAACCACAATGAGCAGTTCTTC. The rearrangement uses TRBV20-1 and TRBJ2-1; TRBD1 agrees at 9 bases. This CDR3 is built from 15 residues. Germline values: CDR1 DFQATT, CDR2 SNEGSKA (reference sequence). The ends lost 1 base at V and 5 bases at J; junction bases unmatched: 6.